The clone carrying this T cell receptor (beta chain) was counted only a few times. No antigen is known for it. Each sample had at least 6 million PBMCs isolated. The data originate from a study of blood T cells in healthy people across ages. About the research overall: The template switching approach captured approximately one barcoded beta molecule for every two T cells.

Points from the study as a whole: With naive T cell percentage, TCR beta diversity showed a strong correlation. A greater number of naive CD4+ cells and higher diversity distinguished long-lived donors from aged donors.

PCR was performed a second time for roughly 7 to 11 cycles using a sample-barcoded 5' primer and a J-beta primer mix. TCRdb re-analysed the 5' RACE reads in MiXCR, keeping a single row per CDR3 protein. The data contain approximately 1,000,000 distinct CDR3 sequences, 35% to 55% of them singletons. V was clipped by 1 base and J by 10 bases; unmatched bases: 9. CDR3 length: 15 residues. Germline V CDR1 and CDR2: SNHLY, FYNNEI. The sequencing sample was made of blood. This chain uses TRBV2 with TRBJ2-1; the match to TRBD2 covers 8 bases. The sequence derives from a woman in her fifties or sixties in good health. The CDR3 sequence: CASSEGPLAGDEQFF. The DNA for the CDR3 is TGTGCCAGCAGTGAAGGCCCGCTAGCGGGTGACGAGCAGTTCTTC.